This T cell receptor beta chain was found in a study of Graves' ophthalmopathy and Graves' hyperthyroidism. Study-wide background: Hyperthyroidism showing no ophthalmopathy within 18 months of follow-up was stable. Study results and caveats: The study's model predicted ophthalmopathy progression at 70.59% sensitivity and 72% to 75% specificity. In blood, most expanded thyroid clonotypes above 0.001 frequency were also detected.

Trimming at V came to 7 bases and at J to 0 bases, leaving 5 bases not matched to a gene. The CDR3 sequence is 15 residues long. Germline CDR1 SGHVS, CDR2 FQNEAQ. Included hyperthyroidism patients were aged 18 to 65 and newly diagnosed (under 2 months' duration). Amplified TCR beta CDR3 regions were obtained using RNA transcripts as template. The workflow started with a first-round RT-PCR run with HTBI primers and then moved on to a second-round multiplex PCR. MiXCR, applied by TCRdb to the multiplex PCR reads, yields one record per CDR3 protein. The sample includes over a million distinct CDR3 sequences, approximately 35% of them seen just once. As for this clonotype: Its antigen is not known.

Specimen: peripheral blood or thyroid tissue (not recorded which). The TCR comes from an adult man with Graves' hyperthyroidism. The gene calls are TRBV7-8 and TRBJ2-1; 8 bases align to TRBD2. In DNA, the CDR3 is TGTGCCAGCACCGAGAGCGGGAGCTCCTACAATGAGCAGTTCTTC. Translation: CASTESGSSYNEQFF.